This is a list of T cell receptor beta chains from one sample in a study of OX40 agonist ivuxolimab in advanced cancers. Assay used: immunoSEQ multiplex PCR; TCRdb lists only in-frame clones, some missing. The sample consists of 21,000 or so clones, about 86% of them appearing once. This specimen consisted of CD4+ or CD8+ T cells sorted from blood, obtained in a trial of the OX40 agonist ivuxolimab. The receptors here all came from an adult with an advanced solid tumor such as melanoma, head and neck, liver or kidney cancer. The CDR3 runs from the conserved cysteine through the conserved F or W. The D gene is left open where the match is weak. Only part of the rows carry a size: once, few, many, or a class if the clone is expanded.

abundance: .
j_gene: TRBJ2-1
d_gene: TRBD1
v_gene: TRBV14
CDR3aa: CASRPTGGNNEQFF
CDR3nt: TGTGCCAGCCGACCGACAGGGGGGAACAATGAGCAGTTCTTC

abundance: .
j_gene: TRBJ2-7
d_gene: .
v_gene: TRBV7-6
CDR3aa: CASSAGNEQYF
CDR3nt: TGTGCCAGCAGTGCCGGAAACGAGCAGTACTTC

abundance: .
j_gene: TRBJ2-2
d_gene: .
v_gene: TRBV30
CDR3aa: CAWKAGVGTGELFF
CDR3nt: TGTGCCTGGAAAGCAGGGGTGGGCACCGGGGAGCTGTTTTTT

abundance: once
j_gene: TRBJ2-7
d_gene: .
v_gene: TRBV28
CDR3aa: CASTSGVDEQYF
CDR3nt: TGTGCCAGCACAAGTGGAGTGGACGAGCAGTACTTC

abundance: .
j_gene: TRBJ1-4
d_gene: .
v_gene: TRBV19
CDR3aa: CASSPSPLRLGEKLFF
CDR3nt: TGTGCCAGTAGTCCCTCCCCGCTCAGGTTGGGCGAAAAACTGTTTTTT

abundance: .
j_gene: TRBJ2-1
d_gene: TRBD2
v_gene: TRBV7-3
CDR3aa: CASSPRAGGNGEQFF
CDR3nt: TGTGCCAGCAGCCCCCGAGCGGGAGGGAACGGTGAGCAGTTCTTC

abundance: .
j_gene: TRBJ2-6
d_gene: TRBD2
v_gene: TRBV9
CDR3aa: CASSGGLAGPPGANVLTF
CDR3nt: TGTGCCAGCAGCGGGGGACTAGCGGGGCCGCCGGGGGCCAACGTCCTGACTTTC

abundance: few
j_gene: TRBJ2-7
d_gene: .
v_gene: TRBV14
CDR3aa: CASSQGQFTYEQYF
CDR3nt: TGTGCCAGCAGCCAAGGACAGTTCACCTACGAGCAGTACTTC

abundance: .
j_gene: TRBJ2-3
d_gene: TRBD2
v_gene: TRBV4-1
CDR3aa: CASSPSGRARGTDTQYF
CDR3nt: TGCGCCAGCAGCCCTAGCGGGAGGGCCCGGGGAACAGATACGCAGTATTTT

abundance: once
j_gene: TRBJ2-1
d_gene: .
v_gene: TRBV27
CDR3aa: CASSFYRDYEQFF
CDR3nt: TGTGCCAGCAGTTTTTACCGCGACTATGAGCAGTTCTTC

abundance: once
j_gene: TRBJ2-7
d_gene: .
v_gene: TRBV7-9
CDR3aa: CASAPGAAYEQYF
CDR3nt: TGTGCCAGCGCCCCTGGGGCCGCCTACGAGCAGTACTTC

abundance: .
j_gene: TRBJ1-4
d_gene: .
v_gene: TRBV30
CDR3aa: CAWGGGREKLFF
CDR3nt: TGTGCCTGGGGGGGCGGGAGAGAAAAACTGTTTTTT

abundance: once
j_gene: TRBJ2-4
d_gene: .
v_gene: TRBV5-4
CDR3aa: CASSLGGSLAKNIQYF
CDR3nt: TGTGCCAGCAGCTTGGGAGGTTCCCTAGCCAAAAACATTCAGTACTTC

abundance: once
j_gene: TRBJ2-7
d_gene: TRBD2
v_gene: TRBV15
CDR3aa: CATSRDLAGGAEQYF
CDR3nt: TGTGCCACCAGCAGAGACCTAGCGGGTGGCGCGGAGCAGTACTTC

abundance: .
j_gene: TRBJ2-1
d_gene: .
v_gene: TRBV7-6
CDR3aa: CASSPTQGPYNEQFF
CDR3nt: TGTGCCAGCAGTCCAACACAGGGCCCCTACAATGAGCAGTTCTTC

abundance: .
j_gene: TRBJ2-6
d_gene: .
v_gene: TRBV11-2
CDR3aa: CASSLYGTSYSGANVLTF
CDR3nt: TGTGCCAGCAGCTTATACGGGACTTCCTACTCTGGGGCCAACGTCCTGACTTTC

abundance: .
j_gene: TRBJ1-3
d_gene: .
v_gene: TRBV5-5
CDR3aa: CASSLVDLSGNTIYF
CDR3nt: TGTGCCAGCAGCTTGGTGGACCTCTCTGGAAACACCATATATTTT

abundance: .
j_gene: TRBJ1-4
d_gene: .
v_gene: TRBV4-2
CDR3aa: CASSQDPDIFTGLIEKLFF
CDR3nt: TGTGCCAGCAGCCAAGATCCCGACATCTTTACGGGACTGATTGAAAAACTGTTTTTT

abundance: .
j_gene: TRBJ2-1
d_gene: .
v_gene: TRBV7-9
CDR3aa: CASSSTGRGNEQFF
CDR3nt: TGTGCCAGCAGCTCGACAGGCCGGGGCAATGAGCAGTTCTTC

abundance: .
j_gene: TRBJ2-7
d_gene: .
v_gene: TRBV7-9
CDR3aa: CASSLGLETPFAEQYF
CDR3nt: TGTGCCAGCAGCTTAGGGCTGGAGACCCCGTTTGCGGAGCAGTACTTC

abundance: .
j_gene: TRBJ2-3
d_gene: TRBD1
v_gene: TRBV27
CDR3aa: CASSLLDRGTDTQYF
CDR3nt: TGTGCCAGCAGTTTACTGGACAGGGGGACAGATACGCAGTATTTT